The text below deals with one T cell receptor beta chain. The sample comes from a study of T cell changes during pregnancy in multiple sclerosis. The germline V gene has CDR1 MGHRA and CDR2 YSYEKL. V lost 0 bases and J 7 bases, leaving 10 bases between the germline ends. The length of the CDR3 is 14 residues. TCRdb's table, derived via immunoSEQ multiplex PCR, lists solely in-frame clones and lacks some. The sample includes approximately 90,000 clones, around 94% seen only once; the top ten take about 0.8%. The TCR was taken from a female donor with multiple sclerosis, enrolled in a pregnancy study. The sequenced sample was peripheral blood, obtained in the third trimester of pregnancy. The chain carries TRBV4-1 and TRBJ1-5, with D possibly being TRBD1 (5 bases). The CDR3 DNA follows: TGCGCCAGCAGCCAAGAAAGGGGAAGGCAGCCCCAGCATTTT. Amino acid sequence: CASSQERGRQPQHF.